Below, 17 T cell receptor beta chains from the same sample are listed, as sequenced in a study of shared clonotypes between healthy human individuals. The repertoire was sequenced with immunoSEQ multiplex PCR; TCRdb's copy has only in-frame clones and lacks some. Of approximately 1,500,000 clones in the sample, 95% to 99% were seen once. Sequencing was done on a sample of naive CD4+ T cells sorted from blood. Specified subset: CD45RA+ positively selected. These receptors all stem from a man in his thirties or forties in good health.

The gene calls are TRBV9 and TRBJ2-7; TRBD2 matches at 10 bases. V dropped 5 bases and J dropped 1; count of bases not matched to a gene: 6. The CDR3 spans 15 residues. Germline assignment: CDR1 SGDLS and CDR2 YYNGEE. This CDR3 is CASSLSGRGSYEQYF. The CDR3 DNA reads as TGTGCCAGCAGTCTAAGCGGGAGGGGATCCTACGAGCAGTACTTC.

This rearrangement joins TRBV7-9 to TRBJ1-4, with no clear D. Trimming shortened V by 8 bases and J by 0 bases, and 13 bases separated the two germline ends. The length of the CDR3 is 15 residues. Germline CDR1 is SEHNR and CDR2 is FQNEAQ (reference sequence). In DNA form, the CDR3 reads TGTGCCAGCGCCGAGGACGGAACAACTAATGAAAAACTGTTTTTT. Translating gives CASAEDGTTNEKLFF.

The chain joins TRBV5-4 to TRBJ2-1; 13 bases map to TRBD2. Losses at the gene ends were 4 bases for V and 4 bases for J; bases not matched to a gene: 11. This CDR3 is built from 18 residues. CDR1 SGHNT and CDR2 YYREEE come from the germline V gene (reference sequence). CDR3 sequence reads: CASSPGTSGVPGYNEQFF. CDR3 nucleotides: TGTGCCAGCAGCCCCGGGACTAGCGGGGTCCCAGGGTACAATGAGCAGTTCTTC.

V gene TRBV6-1 combines with J gene TRBJ2-7; D is ambiguous. The germline V and J ends were trimmed by 1 base and 3 bases, with 4 bases remaining between them. This CDR3 has 12 amino acids. From germline, CDR1 is MNHNS and CDR2 SASEGT. CDR3 nucleotide sequence: TGTGCCAGCAGTGAAGTGAACTACGAGCAGTACTTC. Protein: CASSEVNYEQYF.

This sequence joins TRBV27 and TRBJ1-4; D is ambiguous. The length of the CDR3 is 16 residues. Trimming shortened V by 5 bases and J by 0 bases, and 13 bases separated the two germline ends. The germline V gene has CDR1 MNHEY and CDR2 SMNVEV (reference sequence). CDR3 sequence: CASSPRTGTTNEKLFF. CDR3 coding DNA: TGTGCCAGCAGTCCAAGGACTGGGACAACTAATGAAAAACTGTTTTTT.

This rearrangement joins TRBV7-2 to TRBJ2-2; a weak D match, TRBD2 (5 bases). Trimming cost V 0 bases and J 1 base, with 9 bases left between them. This CDR3 spans 16 amino acids. Germline lookup yields CDR1 SGHTA and CDR2 FQGNSA. In DNA form, the CDR3 reads TGTGCCAGCAGCTTAGCGGGGAGAGGGAACACCGGGGAGCTGTTTTTT. Amino acids: CASSLAGRGNTGELFF.

This chain connects TRBV7-9 to TRBJ1-5, with D possibly being TRBD1 (6 bases). V shed 6 bases and J shed 6 bases, with 15 bases lying between them. The CDR3 is 14 amino acids. CDR1 and CDR2 from the germline V gene are SEHNR and FQNEAQ (reference sequence). CDR3 bases: TGTGCCAGCAGTATTAAGGGGGTCGGTCAGCCCCAGCATTTT. Translation: CASSIKGVGQPQHF.

The gene calls are TRBV5-5 and TRBJ2-1; D may be TRBD2 (6 bases). Looked up from germline, CDR1 is SGHKS and CDR2 is YYEKEE (reference sequence). The CDR3 consists of 13 residues. Trimming took off 5 bases at V and 9 bases at J, with 15 bases between the two ends. The CDR3 sequence is CASSLIRGGEQFF. The CDR3 coding sequence is TGTGCCAGCAGTCTCATTCGGGGAGGTGAGCAGTTCTTC.

The rearrangement uses TRBV6-6 and TRBJ2-7, with TRBD2 matching over 13 bases. V trimming: 2 bases; J trimming: 2 bases; junction bases outside the gene matches: 3. Germline CDR1 and CDR2: MNHNY and SVGAGI (reference sequence). This CDR3 is built from 16 residues. DNA of the CDR3: TGTGCCAGCAGTTACGGACTAGCGGGGGAGACCTACGAGCAGTACTTC. Translating gives CASSYGLAGETYEQYF.

The rearrangement links TRBV5-4 to TRBJ2-1, with 9 positions matching TRBD1. The CDR3 is 16 amino acids. Trimming cost V 3 bases and J 8 bases; bases outside gene matches: 12. The V gene's germline CDR1 is SGHNT and CDR2 YYREEE (reference sequence). The CDR3 bases are TGTGCCAGCAGCTCCCGATCCGGGACAGGGCTGGATGAGCAGTTCTTC. This translates into CASSSRSGTGLDEQFF.

This chain joins TRBV6-1 and TRBJ1-5, with no clear D. The CDR3 loop spans 17 amino acids. Trimming shortened V by 1 base and J by 0 bases, and 13 bases separated the two germline ends. From germline, CDR1 is MNHNS and CDR2 SASEGT. The CDR3 bases are TGTGCCAGCAGTGAAGAGGAGGGCAGATATAGCAATCAGCCCCAGCATTTT. Translating it yields CASSEEEGRYSNQPQHF.

The genes are TRBV9 and TRBJ2-7; D is unresolved. The germline V gene has CDR1 SGDLS and CDR2 YYNGEE. This CDR3 is 14 amino acids long. V lost 0 bases and J 1 base, leaving 8 bases between the germline ends. This chain's CDR3 is CASSVGSQSYEQYF. CDR3 coding DNA: TGTGCCAGCAGCGTAGGTTCTCAATCCTACGAGCAGTACTTC.

The J gene is TRBJ2-2, the V gene TRBV7-9, with 15 bases identical to TRBD2. Trimming removed 5 bases from V and 3 bases from J; junction bases left unmatched: 4. The CDR3 consists of 17 residues. Germline V CDR1 and CDR2: SEHNR, FQNEAQ (reference sequence). The CDR3 DNA is TGTGCCAGCAGCCGGACTAGCGGGAGGGCCGACACCGGGGAGCTGTTTTTT. Residues: CASSRTSGRADTGELFF.

V usage is TRBV7-9 and J usage is TRBJ2-2; 10 bases match TRBD2. The CDR3 spans 17 residues. The V gene's germline CDR1 is SEHNR and CDR2 FQNEAQ (reference sequence). Trimming took 1 base from V and 6 from J; bases not matched to a gene: 8. In nucleotides, the CDR3 is TGTGCCAGCAGCTTAGGGGTCCTAGCGGGGGATGCCGGGGAGCTGTTTTTT. Protein: CASSLGVLAGDAGELFF.

The chain uses TRBV29-1 and TRBJ2-1; D is uncertain. V lost 6 bases, J lost 0 bases, and 15 bases lay in between. CDR1 and CDR2 from the germline V gene are SQVTM and ANQGSEA. The CDR3 contains 15 residues. The CDR3 reads CSVPDGPASYNEQFF. CDR3 sequence (DNA): TGCAGCGTGCCCGATGGACCTGCCTCCTACAATGAGCAGTTCTTC.

The CDR3 region has the DNA TGTGCCAGCAGCAGCGGTGGGCAGGGGGCTGGAGAGCAGTACTTC. Translating it yields CASSSGGQGAGEQYF. The chain employs TRBV5-4 and TRBJ2-7, with 8 bases lining up with TRBD1. Looked up from germline, CDR1 is SGHNT and CDR2 is YYREEE (reference sequence). The CDR3 extends over 15 amino acids. With V trimmed by 4 bases and J by 7 bases, 13 bases remained unmatched.

This chain joins TRBV29-1 and TRBJ2-1; 9 bases align to TRBD2. Germline lookup yields CDR1 SQVTM and CDR2 ANQGSEA. The CDR3 runs to 15 residues. V was clipped by 1 base and J by 4 bases; unmatched bases: 5. DNA for the CDR3: TGCAGCGTTGAAGGGCTAGCGGGATTATACAATGAGCAGTTCTTC. Amino acids: CSVEGLAGLYNEQFF.